This T cell receptor beta chain was recovered during a study of T cells after yellow fever vaccination (dated by TCRdb to about 2019). Some background on the complete study: Libraries from fractions with low cell numbers were prepared with the SMART-Seq v4 Ultra Low Input RNA kit. To track T-cell clones before and after primary and booster YFV17D yellow fever vaccination, bulk TCR alpha and beta repertoires were sequenced longitudinally. Bulk PBMC replicates and cell subsets were isolated from blood drawn at multiple timepoints before and after both primary and secondary immunization. The cohort comprised two healthy male donors, one aged 18 to 30 and one aged 30 to 40 years.

Spanning cysteine to phenylalanine, the CDR3 consists of 15 amino acids. This entry keeps only the CDR3 DNA: 45 bases, framed from base 1. Cut back by 4 bases and 5 bases, the V and J ends lie 16 bases apart. Reading the germline V gene gives CDR1 MNHEY and CDR2 SVGEGT. Notes on this clonotype: Its antigen remains unidentified. Per-base quality was not reported, and no clone a single base away is much larger than it.

Read against the paper, the sample's treatment or condition label means: live attenuated yellow fever vaccine strain. At every blood-draw timepoint, two biological replicates of bulk PBMCs were collected. A standard Ficoll-Paque protocol was used to isolate PBMCs from peripheral blood. TriZol was used to extract RNA from bulk PBMCs, CD4 and CD8 fractions, and dextramer-positive and dextramer-negative fractions. General conclusions and limits of the study: Only two donors were included in the study, so the extent to which the findings can be generalized is limited. Most clones expanded after primary vaccination (96% of CD4 and 88% of CD8) were re-detected after the booster, suggesting that broad memory maintenance occurred. A small share of clonotypes occurred in both CD4 and CD8 compartments, likely arising from convergent recombination. Computational filtering was needed because FACS-sorted repertoires could contain abundant contaminating clonotypes from the bulk population. The secondary T-cell response was weaker than the primary response but faster, peaking on day 5 instead of day 15.

TCR cDNA was synthesized by 5'RACE template switching, through which a universal primer site and unique molecular identifiers were introduced. cDNA synthesis was primed from both the TCR alpha and TCR beta constant segments. Library amplification used two PCR steps, and the second PCR step added sample barcodes and sequencing adapters. Sequencing of libraries was performed on Illumina HiSeq 2500 (2x100 bp) or NovaSeq (2x150 bp). The source study handled its data this way. Reads were demultiplexed and collapsed into UMI consensus sequences with MIGEC, and V(D)J alignment was performed with MiXCR. Vaccine-responding clonotypes were identified with edgeR using replicate PBMC samples, with FDR below 0.01 and a log2 fold change above 5 up to day 15 being required. Each bulk clonotype was labeled CD4 or CD8 based on which sequenced repertoire, CD4 or CD8, contained the clonotype at higher abundance. Using fastp at Q25 and MiXCR, TCRdb reprocessed the public reads and kept productive beta chains. Every distinct CDR3 protein forms one entry, paired with its most common genes and DNA. These V and J calls rely on TCRdb rather than the paper's analysis. The sample table records nearly 550,000 distinct CDR3 sequences; roughly 21% of these occur just once. Clones ranked in the top ten supply 13% to 15% of the sample.

The chain was built from TRBV6-2 or TRBV6-3 and TRBJ2-3; the D gene cannot be named for sure. This clonotype was obtained from a man younger than 40 who received the YFV17D yellow fever vaccine. The sample consisted of PBMCs, taken 15 days after the yellow fever booster vaccination. The CDR3 here reads CASSFSSVGGDTQYF. At the DNA level, the sequence is TGTGCCAGCAGTTTCTCATCCGTAGGTGGAGATACGCAGTATTTT.